The next 30 T cell receptor beta chains were all read from a single sample in a study of T cells in localized non-small cell lung cancer. Profiled with immunoSEQ multiplex PCR; TCRdb holds only in-frame clones, not every one. The repertoire holds 30,000 to 35,000 clones, with around nine tenths as singletons. The source material was peripheral blood, sampled before any cancer treatment. Receptor source: a woman between 40 and 69 years old with stage I lung adenocarcinoma.

The V gene is TRBV9, the J gene TRBJ2-2; 10 bases match TRBD2. Germline CDR1 and CDR2: SGDLS and YYNGEE. The CDR3 is made up of 16 amino acids. Germline trimming cut 4 bases from V and 6 bases from J; bases unmatched to any gene: 9. The CDR3 protein is CASSLRTSGGPGELFF. CDR3 nucleotide sequence: TGTGCCAGCAGCTTACGGACTAGCGGAGGACCCGGGGAGCTGTTTTTT.

The rearrangement links TRBV28 to TRBJ2-5, with 8 bases aligning to TRBD2. The germline gives CDR1 MDHEN, CDR2 SYDVKM. V was clipped by 5 bases and J by 5 bases; unmatched bases: 7. This CDR3 is 14 amino acids long. CDR3 in DNA: TGTGCCAGCAGTCCCCCGGGGGGGGGCGAGACCCAGTACTTC. Translated, it gives CASSPPGGGETQYF.

The V and J genes are TRBV25-1 and TRBJ2-7; 9 nucleotides line up with TRBD1. V dropped 1 base and J dropped 4; count of bases not matched to a gene: 11. This CDR3 has 17 residues. Germline CDR1 is MGHDK and CDR2 is SYGVNS. The CDR3 reads CASSEFLPRTGVYEQYF. The CDR3 DNA sequence: TGTGCCAGCAGTGAATTTCTACCTCGGACAGGGGTATACGAGCAGTACTTC.

The rearrangement links TRBV9 to TRBJ2-1; possibly TRBD2 for D (5 bases). Germline V CDR1 and CDR2: SGDLS, YYNGEE. This CDR3 has 15 amino acids. V was pared by 0 bases and J by 4 bases, with 11 bases between. The CDR3 DNA follows: TGTGCCAGCAGCGTAGGGGAGCCCCAATACAATGAGCAGTTCTTC. Protein product: CASSVGEPQYNEQFF.

The count of this clone is one. The V and J genes are TRBV5-4 and TRBJ1-5; TRBD1 aligns across 7 bases. CDR3 length equals 16 residues. Germline lookup yields CDR1 SGHNT and CDR2 YYREEE (reference sequence). J was trimmed by 4 bases and V by 2 bases; bases with no gene match: 9. The CDR3 spells CASSFSGGASNQPQHF. Here the CDR3 DNA reads TGTGCCAGCAGCTTCTCAGGGGGTGCCTCAAATCAGCCCCAGCATTTT. Based on the CDR3 plus reference TRBV5-4 and TRBJ1-5, the full variable domain is ETGVTQSPTHLIKTRGQQVTLRCSSQSGHNTVSWYQQALGQGPQFIFQYYREEENGRGNFPPRFSGLQFPNYSSELNVNALELDDSALYLCASSFSGGASNQPQHFGDGTRLSIL.

The V call is TRBV29-1, the J call TRBJ1-3; the D gene is possibly TRBD1 (6 bases). This CDR3 is built from 18 residues. V was trimmed by 1 base and J by 2 bases, leaving 21 bases between them. Germline CDR1 and CDR2: SQVTM and ANQGSEA. The CDR3 protein is CSVEAWGRRGTAGNTIYF. In nucleotides, the CDR3 is TGCAGCGTTGAAGCGTGGGGACGTAGGGGGACTGCTGGAAACACCATATATTTT. The full variable domain, with the rest looked up from reference TRBV29-1 and TRBJ1-3, is SAVISQKPSRDICQRGTSLTIQCQVDSQVTMMFWYRQQPGQSLTLIATANQGSEATYESGFVIDKFPISRPNLTFSTLTVSNMSPEDSSIYLCSVEAWGRRGTAGNTIYFGEGSWLTVV.

The V gene is TRBV7-2, the J gene TRBJ1-2, with TRBD1 identical over 12 bases. Germline lookup yields CDR1 SGHTA and CDR2 FQGNSA. Losses at the gene ends were 2 bases for V and 9 bases for J; bases not matched to a gene: 7. CDR3 size: 15 residues. CDR3 loop: CASSLSGQGAVSYTF. CDR3 nucleotide sequence: TGTGCCAGCAGCTTATCGGGACAGGGGGCGGTCAGCTACACCTTC.

This clone appeared a few times. The chain recombines TRBV11-2 with TRBJ1-2; D call uncertain. The length of the CDR3 is 13 residues. The V gene's germline CDR1 is SGHAT and CDR2 FQNNGV. Trimming stripped 2 bases from V and 4 bases from J, with 8 bases between. CDR3 sequence: CASSLTTAYGYTF. CDR3 DNA sequence: TGTGCCAGCAGCTTAACGACGGCCTATGGCTACACCTTC.

This sequence joins TRBV30 and TRBJ2-2, with D possibly matching TRBD2 (5 bases). This CDR3 spans 13 amino acids. Trimming stripped 3 bases from V and 6 bases from J, with 11 bases between. In germline, CDR1 is GTSNPN, CDR2 SVGIG (reference sequence). CDR3 in amino acids: CAWRQRGAGELFF. CDR3 DNA sequence: TGTGCCTGGAGGCAACGGGGTGCCGGGGAGCTGTTTTTT.

J is TRBJ2-7 and V is TRBV18, with 9 bases fitting TRBD1. After removal of 6 bases from V and 3 bases from J, the junction contained 9 bases not matched to a gene. Germline V lookup: CDR1 KGHSH, CDR2 LQKENI. The CDR3 has 15 residues. The CDR3 here is CASSPGQGIGYEQYF. DNA for the CDR3: TGTGCCAGCTCCCCCGGACAGGGGATTGGCTACGAGCAGTACTTC.

This CDR3 is CASSVHEGIRLNEQFF. The CDR3 coding sequence is TGTGCCAGCAGTGTCCACGAAGGGATCCGATTAAATGAGCAGTTCTTC. This chain joins TRBV6-1 and TRBJ2-1; D is uncertain. The germline CDR1 and CDR2 sequences are MNHNS and SASEGT. The CDR3 is 16 amino acids. V gave up 4 bases and J gave up 7 bases, with 20 bases separating them.

CDR3 protein: CASSGAGTGTDTQYF. The CDR3 nucleotides read TGTGCCAGCAGCGGCGCCGGGACAGGCACAGATACGCAGTATTTT. J is TRBJ2-3 and V is TRBV9; 7 nucleotides align to TRBD1. The germline CDR1 and CDR2 sequences are SGDLS and YYNGEE. The trim removed 3 bases at V and 1 base at J, leaving 5 bases unmatched. The CDR3 consists of 15 residues.

This rearrangement joins TRBV5-1 to TRBJ2-7; D not resolved. Trimming took off 0 bases at V and 3 bases at J, with 16 bases between the two ends. CDR1 is SGHRS, CDR2 YFSETQ, per germline. The CDR3 extends over 16 amino acids. CDR3 in DNA: TGCGCCAGCAGCTTGGGGCGGACGATTGTAGGCTACGAGCAGTACTTC. It is translated as CASSLGRTIVGYEQYF.

J is TRBJ2-7 and V is TRBV9, with 9 bases fitting TRBD1. Losses at the gene ends were 4 bases for V and 2 bases for J; bases not matched to a gene: 4. CDR1 and CDR2 from the germline V gene are SGDLS and YYNGEE. There are 14 residues in the CDR3. This CDR3 reads CASSIGTGPYEQYF. For the CDR3, the DNA is TGTGCCAGCAGCATTGGGACAGGGCCCTACGAGCAGTACTTC.

This chain links TRBV5-1 with TRBJ2-2; 8 nucleotides match TRBD1. V lost 1 base and J lost 4; bases outside the gene matches: 6. Germline V lookup: CDR1 SGHRS, CDR2 YFSETQ. The CDR3 is made up of 16 amino acids. DNA for the CDR3: TGCGCCAGCAGCTTGTTAGGGACAGGCGGCACCGGGGAGCTGTTTTTT. Residues: CASSLLGTGGTGELFF.

Worth noting for this clone: The junction departs from germline at one end; a sequencing error may be responsible. This chain links TRBV7-9 with TRBJ1-1; D gene unclear. The CDR3 consists of 13 residues. Looked up from germline, CDR1 is SEHNR and CDR2 is FQNEAQ (reference sequence). The CDR3 nucleotides are TGCGCCAGCAGCCAAGATTCGGGGATTGAAGCTTTCTTT. It yields the protein CASSQDSGIEAFF. Complete variable domain (other parts from reference TRBV7-9 and TRBJ1-1): DTGVSQNPRHKITKRGQNVTFRCDPISEHNRLYWYRQTLGQGPEFLTYFQNEAQLEKSRLLSDRFSAERPKGSFSTLEIQRTEQGDSAMYLCASSQDSGIEAFFGQGTRLTVV.

The chain employs TRBV27 and TRBJ2-7; TRBD2 agrees at 10 bases. This CDR3 is 16 amino acids long. CDR1 is MNHEY and CDR2 is SMNVEV in the germline V gene (reference sequence). The V segment lost 3 bases and the J segment 2 bases; nucleotides outside the gene matches: 7. The chain's CDR3 is CASSLSASGGPYEQYF. The CDR3 nucleotides are TGTGCCAGCAGTTTGTCGGCTAGCGGGGGACCCTACGAGCAGTACTTC.

The chain uses TRBV10-1 and TRBJ2-2; TRBD1 agrees at 7 bases. This CDR3 is 17 amino acids long. J lost 0 bases, V lost 3 bases, and 7 bases had no gene match. The germline V gene has CDR1 WNHNN and CDR2 SYGVQD (reference sequence). CDR3 in amino acids: CASSDDRDPTNTGELFF. The CDR3 bases are TGCGCCAGCAGTGACGACAGGGACCCAACGAACACCGGGGAGCTGTTTTTT.

The chain employs TRBV19 and TRBJ1-4; D is undetermined. Trimming stripped 5 bases from V and 3 bases from J, with 10 bases between. CDR1 LNHDA and CDR2 SQIVND come from the germline V gene (reference sequence). The CDR3 covers 14 residues. The DNA of the CDR3 is TGTGCCAGTAGTGGCATGAGGGCTAATGAAAAACTGTTTTTT. It yields the protein CASSGMRANEKLFF.

This clone was picked up one time. CDR3 DNA sequence: TGTGCCAGCAGTGGCGGGGGGGAAATCGGGGAGCTGTTTTTT. This gives the protein CASSGGGEIGELFF. The V and J genes are TRBV6-5 and TRBJ2-2; 9 bases align to TRBD2. Trimming cost V 5 bases and J 7 bases; bases outside gene matches: 5. Germline V lookup: CDR1 MNHEY, CDR2 SVGAGI. The CDR3 has 14 residues.

Only one count was recorded for this clone. The chain is built from TRBV5-6 and TRBJ1-1; 8 positions agree with TRBD1. This CDR3 spans 14 amino acids. With 4 bases clipped from V and 3 bases from J, the junction kept 5 bases outside the gene matches. Germline CDR1 and CDR2: SGHDT and YYEEEE. The CDR3 region is CASSVDRAHTEAFF. DNA for the CDR3: TGTGCCAGCAGCGTGGACAGGGCACACACTGAAGCTTTCTTT.

V usage is TRBV7-9 and J usage is TRBJ2-3; TRBD2 matches at 10 bases. Germline V gene data show CDR1 as SEHNR and CDR2 as FQNEAQ (reference sequence). The trim removed 1 base at V and 1 base at J, leaving 2 bases unmatched. The CDR3 covers 16 residues. CDR3: CASSLGAGGGTDTQYF. The CDR3 coding sequence is TGTGCCAGCAGCTTAGGAGCGGGGGGGGGCACAGATACGCAGTATTTT.

This clone was detected once. V usage is TRBV29-1 and J usage is TRBJ1-1; 8 nucleotides agree with TRBD1. Germline V lookup: CDR1 SQVTM, CDR2 ANQGSEA. The CDR3 loop spans 16 amino acids. Germline trimming cut 0 bases from V and 5 bases from J; bases unmatched to any gene: 11. CDR3 coding DNA: TGCAGCGTTGAAGAGGACGGCAGGGGGCGAAATACTGAAGCTTTCTTT. Protein: CSVEEDGRGRNTEAFF. Using reference TRBV29-1 and TRBJ1-1 for the parts outside the CDR3, the full variable domain is SAVISQKPSRDICQRGTSLTIQCQVDSQVTMMFWYRQQPGQSLTLIATANQGSEATYESGFVIDKFPISRPNLTFSTLTVSNMSPEDSSIYLCSVEEDGRGRNTEAFFGQGTRLTVV.

This clone was recorded once. The genes are TRBV29-1 and TRBJ1-2, with D possibly being TRBD1 (6 bases). This CDR3 has 11 amino acids. V dropped 6 bases and J dropped 8 bases, with 13 bases sitting between them. Germline V gene sequence: CDR1 SQVTM, CDR2 ANQGSEA. Here the CDR3 reads CSVQGLDGYTF. The CDR3 nucleotides are TGCAGCGTACAGGGTCTGGACGGCTACACCTTC.

This rearrangement joins TRBV5-1 to TRBJ1-2, with unresolved D. V shed 1 base and J shed 2 bases, with 12 bases lying between them. The CDR3 consists of 15 residues. The germline V gene has CDR1 SGHRS and CDR2 YFSETQ. The CDR3 region is CASSLSPIENYGYTF. CDR3 DNA: TGCGCCAGCAGCTTGTCGCCGATCGAGAACTATGGCTACACCTTC.

The V call is TRBV4-2, the J call TRBJ2-5; 9 positions match TRBD2. This CDR3 is built from 15 residues. The trim removed 3 bases at V and 0 bases at J, leaving 2 bases unmatched. Germline CDR1 and CDR2: LGHNA and YNFKEQ. CDR3 amino acids: CASSHKRGDQETQYF. CDR3 DNA sequence: TGTGCCAGCAGCCACAAGCGGGGGGACCAAGAGACCCAGTACTTC.

CDR3 sequence: CASSPRTLNTEAFF. The CDR3 DNA is TGTGCCAGCAGCCCAAGGACTCTGAACACTGAAGCTTTCTTT. V gene TRBV14 combines with J gene TRBJ1-1; no definite D call. CDR1 is SGHDN and CDR2 is FVKESK in the germline V gene. The V gene lost 4 bases and the J gene lost 0 bases, with 9 bases spanning the gap. This CDR3 spans 14 amino acids.

This chain joins TRBV11-2 and TRBJ1-2; 7 nucleotides match TRBD1. V gave up 3 bases and J gave up 8 bases; unmatched junction bases: 6. Germline V CDR1 and CDR2: SGHAT, FQNNGV. CDR3 length: 13 residues. Here the CDR3 DNA reads TGTGCCAGCAGCTTCGCAGGGGGGGCAGGCTACACCTTC. This codes for CASSFAGGAGYTF.

V gene TRBV7-9 combines with J gene TRBJ1-2; D gene uncertain. Germline CDR1 and CDR2: SEHNR and FQNEAQ (reference sequence). CDR3 length: 14 amino acids. V gave up 1 base and J gave up 1 base, with 7 bases separating them. In DNA form, the CDR3 reads TGTGCCAGCAGCTTAGAGAGCCTTAACTATGGCTACACCTTC. Translated: CASSLESLNYGYTF.

Only one count was recorded for this clone. The V and J genes are TRBV7-6 and TRBJ1-2; TRBD1 is a possible D gene (5 bases). V was shortened by 3 bases and J by 8 bases, with 7 bases between the two germline ends. Germline V CDR1 and CDR2: SGHVS, FNYEAQ. CDR3 length: 11 residues. CDR3 nucleotide sequence: TGTGCCAGCAGCTTCGGGGACGGCTACACCTTC. It encodes CASSFGDGYTF.